Sequencing of this T cell receptor beta chain was carried out in a study of cytotoxic CD8 clonotypes in ibrutinib-treated CLL. On the study more broadly: Responses: roughly 25 partial, 2 complete; after median around 64 months, around 14 stayed remitted, roughly 12 progressed.

Assay used: immunoSEQ multiplex PCR; TCRdb lists only in-frame clones, some missing. The table lists hundreds of thousands of clones, 70% of them singletons. Sequencing was performed on PBMCs, taken after 24 months of ibrutinib treatment. The receptor was derived from a human donor with chronic lymphocytic leukemia.

The CDR3 DNA reads as TGTGCCAGCGGACTAGCGGGAGTTTACGGGGAGCTGTTTTTT. Translation gives CASGLAGVYGELFF. The rearrangement uses TRBV9 and TRBJ2-2; 13 bases line up with TRBD2. The CDR3 loop spans 14 amino acids. V shed 7 bases and J 7 bases; nucleotides not matched to a gene: 4. From germline, CDR1 is SGDLS and CDR2 YYNGEE.